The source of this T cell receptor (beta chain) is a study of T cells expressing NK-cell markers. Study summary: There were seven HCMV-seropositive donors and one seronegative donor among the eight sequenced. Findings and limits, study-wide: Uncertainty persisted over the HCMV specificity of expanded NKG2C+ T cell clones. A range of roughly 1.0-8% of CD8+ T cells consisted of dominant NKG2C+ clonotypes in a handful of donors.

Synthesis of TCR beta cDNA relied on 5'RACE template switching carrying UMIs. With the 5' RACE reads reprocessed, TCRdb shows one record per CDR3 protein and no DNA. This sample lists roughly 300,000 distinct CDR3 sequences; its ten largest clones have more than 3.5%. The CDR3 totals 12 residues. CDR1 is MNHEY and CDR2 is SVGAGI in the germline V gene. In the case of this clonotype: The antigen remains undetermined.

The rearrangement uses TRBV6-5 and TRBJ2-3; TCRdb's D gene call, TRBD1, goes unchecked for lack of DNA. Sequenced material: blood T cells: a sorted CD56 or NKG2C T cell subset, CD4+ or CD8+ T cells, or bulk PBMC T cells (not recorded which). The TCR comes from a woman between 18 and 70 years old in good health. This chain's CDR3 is CASKKGRDTQYF.